The 31 T cell receptor beta chains listed next were all sequenced from one sample in a study of blood T cells in healthy people across ages. A sample-barcoded 5' primer and a J-beta primer mix were used in a second PCR of about 7 to 12 cycles. MiXCR was run by TCRdb on the 5' RACE reads, yielding one entry per CDR3 protein. Among some 1.1 million distinct CDR3 sequences, roughly two fifths were seen once, and the ten largest hold 13%. The sequenced sample consisted of blood. The receptors stem from a man younger than 35 in good health.

The J gene is TRBJ2-3, the V gene TRBV14; 8 bases agree with TRBD2. Germline V gene sequence: CDR1 SGHDN, CDR2 FVKESK. J was trimmed by 5 bases and V by 3 bases; bases with no gene match: 10. The CDR3 length is 16 residues. The CDR3 region is CASSQLLAGQGDTQYF. In DNA form, the CDR3 reads TGTGCCAGCAGCCAGCTCTTAGCGGGGCAAGGAGATACGCAGTATTTT.

The V call is TRBV29-1, the J call TRBJ2-1; no definite D call. The CDR3 runs to 10 residues. Germline-derived CDR1 and CDR2 are SQVTM and ANQGSEA. Trimming took 7 bases from V and 7 from J, leaving 8 bases between them. CDR3 sequence: CSALENEQFF. The CDR3 nucleotides read TGCAGCGCGCTAGAAAATGAGCAGTTCTTC.

This clonotype occurred a few times. The CDR3 protein is CASSKRAQGGRSYNEQFF. For the CDR3, the DNA is TGTGCCAGCAGCAAGCGGGCCCAAGGGGGCCGCTCCTACAATGAGCAGTTCTTC. V is TRBV21-1 and J is TRBJ2-1; the D call TRBD1 from the table was never checked on the DNA. TRBV21-1 constitutes a pseudogene. The CDR3 spans 18 residues.

The V call is TRBV6-5, the J call TRBJ2-1; 12 nucleotides match TRBD2. CDR3 size: 16 residues. CDR1 and CDR2 (germline): MNHEY, SVGAGI. J gave up 6 bases and V 4 bases, and 7 bases lay outside the gene matches. CDR3 sequence reads: CASSSGLAGRCNEQFF. Written as DNA, the CDR3 is TGTGCCAGCAGTTCAGGACTAGCGGGGAGGTGCAATGAGCAGTTCTTC.

This clonotype was picked up a small number of times. Here the CDR3 reads CASSLAGGSTTDTQYF. In nucleotides, the CDR3 is TGTGCCAGCAGCTTAGCGGGGGGCAGTACCACAGATACGCAGTATTTT. V is TRBV11-1 and J is TRBJ2-3; D may match TRBD1 or TRBD2 (6 bases each). Trimming stripped 0 bases from V and 2 bases from J, with 12 bases between. The CDR3 is 16 residues long. CDR1 and CDR2 (germline): SGHAT, FQDESV (reference sequence).

This clonotype was seen a handful of times. V is TRBV5-5 and J is TRBJ2-5; 12 nucleotides align to TRBD2. CDR1 is SGHKS, CDR2 YYEKEE, per germline (reference sequence). This CDR3 is built from 16 residues. The J segment lost 5 bases and the V segment lost 4 bases, leaving 9 bases of the junction unmatched. CDR3 nucleotide sequence: TGTGCCAGCAGCCTCCAAGGACTAGCGGGGTTTGAGACCCAGTACTTC. Protein sequence: CASSLQGLAGFETQYF.

The chain carries TRBV20-1 and TRBJ2-1, with TRBD1 identical over 7 bases. V lost 4 bases to trimming and J lost 13 bases; unmatched junction nucleotides: 25. CDR1 is DFQATT and CDR2 is SNEGSKA in the germline V gene (reference sequence). The CDR3 consists of 17 residues. In DNA form, the CDR3 reads TGCAGTGCTACCTTATCGTCGAGGGGGCCCCACCAAGAGACCCAGTTCTTC. This codes for CSATLSSRGPHQETQFF.

V usage is TRBV6-1 and J usage is TRBJ1-4; 11 bases are shared with TRBD1. V lost 5 bases and J lost 5; bases outside the gene matches: 10. Germline CDR1 reads MNHNS; CDR2 reads SASEGT. The CDR3 runs 17 residues. DNA for the CDR3: TGTGCCAGCAGTCCTTTCCGAGGGGACAGGGGGAATGAAAAACTGTTTTTT. The encoded protein is CASSPFRGDRGNEKLFF.

In the case of this clonotype: This clone may be a read error of a much larger clone one base away. This sequence joins TRBV6-2 or TRBV6-3 and TRBJ2-6; D is perhaps TRBD1 (6 bases). CDR3 length: 18 amino acids. Germline CDR1 and CDR2: MNHEY and SVGEGT. In nucleotides, the CDR3 is TGTACCAGCAGTTACTACAGGGCGTTCCTCTCTGGGGCCAACGTCCTGACTTTC. It encodes CTSSYYRAFLSGANVLTF.

Notes on this clonotype: Its ends do not fully match the called genes, so a read error is possible. This sequence joins TRBV29-1 and TRBJ2-5; TRBD2 agrees at 8 bases. Germline V gene sequence: CDR1 SQVTM, CDR2 ANQGSEA. This CDR3 has 13 amino acids. The CDR3 nucleotides are TGCAGCGTTGTTGCTAGCGGGTACAATGAGCAGTACTTT. Protein sequence: CSVVASGYNEQYF.

This clonotype appeared once. V usage is TRBV5-1 and J usage is TRBJ1-2; a possible D gene is TRBD1 (6 bases). Trimming left V 3 bases short and J 4 bases short, with 13 bases between. The CDR3 consists of 14 residues. Germline-derived CDR1 and CDR2 are SGHRS and YFSETQ. The CDR3 DNA sequence: TGCGCCAGCAGCTGGACAGATGGCACCTATGGCTACACCTTC. It yields the protein CASSWTDGTYGYTF.

This clonotype came up a few times. This chain uses TRBV6-5 with TRBJ2-4; 7 bases fit TRBD1. The V gene end was trimmed by 8 bases and the J gene end by 3 bases; junction bases not matched to a gene: 4. CDR3 length: 13 amino acids. Germline V gene lookup returns CDR1 MNHEY and CDR2 SVGAGI. In nucleotides, the CDR3 is TGTGCCAGCCGACGGACAGGCAAAAACATTCAGTACTTC. Residues: CASRRTGKNIQYF.

Turning to this clonotype: A much more abundant neighbour one base away suggests this may be a read error. The rearrangement links TRBV7-2 to TRBJ1-2, with 7 positions matching TRBD1. Germline V gene lookup returns CDR1 SGHTA and CDR2 FQGNSA. The CDR3 is 16 amino acids. The chain's CDR3 is CASSLNGGRIQGGCTF. The CDR3 DNA reads as TGTGCCAGCAGCTTAAATGGAGGGCGTATCCAAGGGGGCTGCACCTTC.

With respect to this clonotype: A clone one base away is much larger, so this may be a read error. This CDR3 reads CSASGGASTDMQYF. CDR3 in DNA: TGCAGTGCTAGCGGGGGGGCCTCGACAGATATGCAGTATTTT. This chain links TRBV20-1 with TRBJ2-3, with 8 bases matching TRBD2. CDR1 is DFQATT and CDR2 is SNEGSKA in the germline V gene (reference sequence). The length of the CDR3 is 14 residues.

Only a few counts were recorded for this clonotype. V and J are TRBV5-6 and TRBJ2-4; 12 bases match TRBD2. The CDR3 is 18 amino acids. CDR1 is SGHDT and CDR2 is YYEEEE in the germline V gene. The V gene end was trimmed by 0 bases and the J gene end by 14 bases; junction bases not matched to a gene: 18. The CDR3 sequence: CASSLALALAGGRAPEYF. The DNA for the CDR3 is TGTGCCAGCAGCTTGGCCTTGGCGCTAGCGGGGGGGCGGGCCCCCGAGTACTTC.

The chain combines TRBV3-1 with TRBJ1-2; 7 bases are shared with TRBD1. The germline V gene encodes CDR1 LGHDT and CDR2 YNNKEL (reference sequence). Trimming at V came to 4 bases and at J to 0 bases, leaving 8 bases not matched to a gene. This CDR3 has 16 residues. This CDR3 is CASSPNRTGANYGYTF. CDR3 in DNA: TGTGCCAGCAGCCCAAACAGGACAGGAGCTAACTATGGCTACACCTTC. The full variable domain, rest sourced from reference TRBV3-1 and TRBJ1-2, is DTAVSQTPKYLVTQMGNDKSIKCEQNLGHDTMYWYKQDSKKFLKIMFSYNNKELIINETVPNRFSPKSPDKAHLNLHINSLELGDSAVYFCASSPNRTGANYGYTFGSGTRLTVV.

In its sample, this clonotype was seen a few times. The chain joins TRBV20-1 to TRBJ2-3; D might be TRBD2 (7 bases). The CDR3 sequence is 15 residues long. The V end lost 3 bases, the J end lost 6 bases, and 19 bases lay between the germline ends. Germline V CDR1 and CDR2: DFQATT, SNEGSKA (reference sequence). CDR3 nucleotide sequence: TGCAGTGCTAGGACCGACAGGCCCGGGGGGGATACGCAGTATTTT. Translation gives CSARTDRPGGDTQYF.

V is TRBV29-1 and J is TRBJ2-5; D unresolved. Trimming took off 5 bases at V and 4 bases at J, with 8 bases between the two ends. The germline CDR1 and CDR2 sequences are SQVTM and ANQGSEA. The CDR3 has 11 residues. The CDR3 sequence: CSVLGIETQYF. DNA of the CDR3: TGCAGCGTTTTGGGGATAGAGACCCAGTACTTC.

The rearrangement uses TRBV5-1 and TRBJ1-1, with TRBD1 as a possible D gene (5 bases). Trimming removed 5 bases from V and 0 bases from J, with 11 bases in between. In germline, CDR1 is SGHRS, CDR2 YFSETQ. The length of the CDR3 is 14 residues. CDR3 sequence reads: CASRQGTVNTEAFF. CDR3 nucleotide sequence: TGCGCCAGCAGACAAGGGACGGTGAACACTGAAGCTTTCTTT.

This chain connects TRBV7-9 to TRBJ2-5, with D maybe TRBD1 (5 bases). V was trimmed by 1 base and J by 2 bases, leaving 11 bases between them. The CDR3 extends over 15 amino acids. CDR1 is SEHNR and CDR2 is FQNEAQ in the germline V gene (reference sequence). CDR3 in DNA: TGTGCCAGCAGCTTAGTGGGGCAGACTCAAGAGACCCAGTACTTC. This translates into CASSLVGQTQETQYF.

J is TRBJ1-2 and V is TRBV3-1; D is unclear. The CDR3 is made up of 15 amino acids. Germline V lookup: CDR1 LGHDT, CDR2 YNNKEL (reference sequence). The V and J ends lost 1 base and 2 bases respectively, with 11 bases between them. The CDR3 loop is CASSQGSQDNYGYTF. CDR3 bases: TGTGCCAGCAGCCAAGGATCCCAGGACAACTATGGCTACACCTTC.

The J gene is TRBJ1-3, the V gene TRBV28; D is undetermined. Germline V gene data show CDR1 as MDHEN and CDR2 as SYDVKM. Trimming cost V 5 bases and J 4 bases, with 18 bases left between them. This CDR3 is built from 16 residues. The CDR3 bases are TGTGCCAGCAGTCCCAACTCAGGAAGCCCAGGAAACACCATATATTTT. Translation gives CASSPNSGSPGNTIYF.

The chain carries TRBV10-3 and TRBJ1-4, with 11 bases matching TRBD1. J was trimmed by 8 bases and V by 4 bases; bases with no gene match: 6. Germline CDR1 is ENHRY and CDR2 is SYGVKD. The CDR3 has 15 amino acids. The CDR3 DNA reads TGTGCCATCAGTGGTACCGGGACAGGGGGAGAAAAACTGTTTTTT. This encodes CAISGTGTGGEKLFF.

The chain joins TRBV7-8 to TRBJ1-1, with 8 bases aligning to TRBD1. The ends lost 5 bases at V and 1 base at J; junction bases unmatched: 6. The V gene's germline CDR1 is SGHVS and CDR2 FQNEAQ. The CDR3 sequence is 15 residues long. The CDR3 spells CASSPETGENTEAFF. CDR3 nucleotides: TGTGCCAGCAGCCCCGAGACAGGGGAGAACACTGAAGCTTTCTTT.

The chain carries TRBV9 and TRBJ1-2; D might be TRBD1 (5 bases). V shed 2 bases and J shed 6 bases, with 20 bases lying between them. Germline V lookup: CDR1 SGDLS, CDR2 YYNGEE. The CDR3 contains 16 residues. As DNA, the CDR3 is TGTGCCAGCAGCGTCTACGGTGGGGCTCCTTTGGATGGCTACACCTTC. Translated, it gives CASSVYGGAPLDGYTF.

V usage is TRBV27 and J usage is TRBJ2-3; tentatively, D is TRBD1 (5 bases). V was clipped by 6 bases and J by 2 bases, with 15 bases between them. Germline V gene sequence: CDR1 MNHEY, CDR2 SMNVEV (reference sequence). The CDR3 spans 15 residues. CDR3 sequence (DNA): TGTGCCAGCAGCCAACTCGCAGGGCCCACAGATACGCAGTATTTT. Amino acid sequence: CASSQLAGPTDTQYF.

Of note for this clonotype: This sequence may be a read error, since a much larger clone differs from it by one base. V is TRBV7-2 and J is TRBJ2-3; D remains ambiguous. Germline V gene lookup returns CDR1 SGHTA and CDR2 FQGNSA. This CDR3 comprises 15 residues. Here the CDR3 DNA reads TGTGCCGGCAGCTTATTAGGGAAGGTAGAGGATACGCAGTATTTT. Its translation is CAGSLLGKVEDTQYF.

This clonotype was observed a single time. The rearrangement uses TRBV6-5 and TRBJ1-6; TRBD1 aligns across 8 bases. Germline loops: CDR1 MNHEY, CDR2 SVGAGI. The CDR3 is 14 residues long. The V gene end was trimmed by 6 bases and the J gene end by 8 bases; junction bases not matched to a gene: 6. CDR3 loop: CASSLQGGHSPLHF. As DNA, the CDR3 is TGTGCCAGCAGCCTACAGGGGGGACATTCACCCCTCCACTTT.

This clonotype has only a few counts. This rearrangement joins TRBV6-2 or TRBV6-3 to TRBJ2-7; D is unclear. The CDR3 consists of 11 residues. The V and J ends lost 5 bases and 3 bases respectively, with 5 bases between them. Germline CDR1 reads MNHEY; CDR2 reads SVGEGT. The CDR3 region is CASSHIYEQYF. In DNA, the CDR3 is TGTGCCAGCAGTCACATCTACGAGCAGTACTTC.

This clonotype was picked up a small number of times. The chain joins TRBV20-1 to TRBJ2-3, with 15 bases aligning to TRBD2. V trimming: 1 base; J trimming: 2 bases; junction bases outside the gene matches: 10. The germline CDR1 and CDR2 sequences are DFQATT and SNEGSKA (reference sequence). This CDR3 has 19 residues. CDR3 nucleotides: TGCAGTGCTAGAGCACTCGGACTAGCGGGGGGGCAGGACACAGATACGCAGTATTTT. Its translation: CSARALGLAGGQDTDTQYF.

The rearrangement joins TRBV15 to TRBJ2-3, with a weak D call TRBD1 (6 bases). The CDR3 is 15 residues long. Germline-derived CDR1 and CDR2 are LNHNV and YYDKDF (reference sequence). The V end lost 1 base, the J end lost 0 bases, and 8 bases lay between the germline ends. In DNA form, the CDR3 reads TGTGCCACCAGCAGAGGAGGGGGAAGCACAGATACGCAGTATTTT. Translating gives CATSRGGGSTDTQYF.